What follows describes a single T cell receptor beta chain. Germline V lookup: CDR1 SGHTA, CDR2 FQGNSA. The CDR3 is made up of 16 amino acids. V was clipped by 5 bases and J by 5 bases; unmatched bases: 5. The data belong to a study of control samples from healthy donors and cancer patients. TCRdb keeps only in-frame clones here, not all; method: immunoSEQ multiplex PCR. Among about 170,000 clones, roughly nine tenths were seen once, and the ten largest hold over 1.2%. Sequencing was performed on blood. V gene TRBV7-2 combines with J gene TRBJ2-5, with TRBD2 identical over 16 bases. The source of this sequence is a woman in her twenties or thirties in good health. The CDR3 loop reads CASSLGLAGGYETQYF. The CDR3 DNA sequence: TGTGCCAGCAGCCTGGGACTAGCGGGGGGGTATGAGACCCAGTACTTC.